This T cell receptor (beta chain) appears in the sequencing data of a study of vaccination effects on CD4 cells after COVID-19. Study details: It was two doses of either the BNT162b2 or mRNA-1273 vaccine that participants received. General observations from the study: Marked clonal contraction of both clone types appeared late after vaccination. From healthy vaccinees, only 1 of 255 vaccine-induced clones also reacted to common cold coronaviruses.

Sequenced by immunoSEQ multiplex PCR; TCRdb stores in-frame clones only, minus some. This sample has some 60,000 clones, with approximately 79% found just once. Worth noting for this clone: What it recognizes is unknown.

Germline loops: CDR1 SGDLS, CDR2 YYNGEE. Trimming removed 4 bases at V and 6 bases at J, with 19 bases between. CDR3 size: 15 residues. Peptide-pool stimulation followed by sequencing identified expanded antigen-specific CD4+ clonotypes in the ViraFEST assay. Cultured cells yielded isolated CD4+ T cells after 10 to 11 days. Nucleocapsid antibody tests were negative, and the vaccine recipients had no prior SARS-CoV-2 infection. A few million PBMC were placed in each well, which was supplemented with roughly 9.1 IU/ml IL-2 and around 10 ug/ml peptides. The rearrangement joins TRBV9 to TRBJ2-5; D might be TRBD1 or TRBD2, each matching 5 bases. This material consisted of CD4+ T cells from PBMCs cultured with HCoV-NL63 spike peptides, taken before COVID-19 vaccination. This receptor was identified in a human donor who received a COVID-19 vaccine. The chain's CDR3 is CASSLRGTDGQTQYF. The CDR3 DNA sequence: TGTGCCAGCAGCCTACGAGGGACCGACGGGCAGACCCAGTACTTC. The entire variable domain, with the rest obtained from reference TRBV9 and TRBJ2-5, is as follows: DSGVTQTPKHLITATGQRVTLRCSPRSGDLSVYWYQQSLDQGLQFLIQYYNGEERAKGNILERFSAQQFPDLHSELNLSSLELGDSALYFCASSLRGTDGQTQYFGPGTRLLVL.